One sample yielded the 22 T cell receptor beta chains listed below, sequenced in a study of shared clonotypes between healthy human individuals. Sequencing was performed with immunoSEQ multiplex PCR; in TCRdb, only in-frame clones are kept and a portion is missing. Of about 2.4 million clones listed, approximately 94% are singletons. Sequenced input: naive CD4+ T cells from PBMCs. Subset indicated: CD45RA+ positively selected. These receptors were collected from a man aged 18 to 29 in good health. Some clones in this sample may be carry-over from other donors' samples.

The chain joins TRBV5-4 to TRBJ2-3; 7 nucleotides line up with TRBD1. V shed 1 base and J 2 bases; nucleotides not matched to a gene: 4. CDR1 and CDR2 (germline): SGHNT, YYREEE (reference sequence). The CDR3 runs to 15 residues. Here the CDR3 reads CASSLTGATTDTQYF. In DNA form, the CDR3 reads TGTGCCAGCAGCTTGACAGGGGCGACCACAGATACGCAGTATTTT.

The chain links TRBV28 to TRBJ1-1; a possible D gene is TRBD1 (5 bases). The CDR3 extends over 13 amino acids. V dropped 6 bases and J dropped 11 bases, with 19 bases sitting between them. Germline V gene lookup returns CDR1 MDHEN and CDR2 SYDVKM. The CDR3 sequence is CASRIQDSRGAFF. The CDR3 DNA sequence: TGTGCCAGCAGAATTCAAGACAGTCGGGGGGCTTTCTTT.

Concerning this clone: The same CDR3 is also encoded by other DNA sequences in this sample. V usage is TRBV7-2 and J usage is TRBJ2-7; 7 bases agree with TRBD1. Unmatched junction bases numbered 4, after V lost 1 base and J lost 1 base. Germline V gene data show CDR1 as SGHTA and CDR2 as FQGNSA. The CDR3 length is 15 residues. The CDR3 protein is CASSLGRGSSYEQYF. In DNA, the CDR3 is TGTGCCAGCAGCTTAGGCAGGGGGTCGTCCTACGAGCAGTACTTC.

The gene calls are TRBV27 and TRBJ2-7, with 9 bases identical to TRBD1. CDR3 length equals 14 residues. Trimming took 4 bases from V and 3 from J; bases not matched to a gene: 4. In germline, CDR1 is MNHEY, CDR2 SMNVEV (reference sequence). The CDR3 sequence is CASSSRQGGYEQYF. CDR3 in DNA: TGTGCCAGCAGTTCGCGACAGGGGGGCTACGAGCAGTACTTC.

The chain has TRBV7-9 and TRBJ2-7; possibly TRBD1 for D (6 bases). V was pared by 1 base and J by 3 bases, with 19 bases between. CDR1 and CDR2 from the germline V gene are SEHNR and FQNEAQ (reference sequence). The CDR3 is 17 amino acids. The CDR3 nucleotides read TGTGCCAGCAGCTTAGGGTGGGGGCAGGGAAATTTCTACGAGCAGTACTTC. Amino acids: CASSLGWGQGNFYEQYF. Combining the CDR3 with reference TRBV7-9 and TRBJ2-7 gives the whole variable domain DTGVSQNPRHKITKRGQNVTFRCDPISEHNRLYWYRQTLGQGPEFLTYFQNEAQLEKSRLLSDRFSAERPKGSFSTLEIQRTEQGDSAMYLCASSLGWGQGNFYEQYFGPGTRLTVT.

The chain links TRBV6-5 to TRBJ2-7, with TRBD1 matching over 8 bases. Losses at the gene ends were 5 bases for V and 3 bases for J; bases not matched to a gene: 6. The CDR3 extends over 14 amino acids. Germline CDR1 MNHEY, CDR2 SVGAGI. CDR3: CASSQQGGHYEQYF. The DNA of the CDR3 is TGTGCCAGCAGTCAACAGGGGGGACACTACGAGCAGTACTTC.

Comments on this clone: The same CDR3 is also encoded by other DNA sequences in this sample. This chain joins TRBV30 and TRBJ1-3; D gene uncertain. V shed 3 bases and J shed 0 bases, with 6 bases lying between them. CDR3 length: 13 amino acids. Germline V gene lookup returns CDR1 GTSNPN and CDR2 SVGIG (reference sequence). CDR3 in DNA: TGTGCCTGGAGGGGAGGCTCTGGAAACACCATATATTTT. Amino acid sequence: CAWRGGSGNTIYF.

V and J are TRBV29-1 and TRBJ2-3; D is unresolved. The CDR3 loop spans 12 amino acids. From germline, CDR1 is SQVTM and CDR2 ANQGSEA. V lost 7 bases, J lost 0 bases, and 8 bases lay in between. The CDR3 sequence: CSGRLSTDTQYF. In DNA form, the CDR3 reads TGCAGCGGCCGGCTCAGCACAGATACGCAGTATTTT.

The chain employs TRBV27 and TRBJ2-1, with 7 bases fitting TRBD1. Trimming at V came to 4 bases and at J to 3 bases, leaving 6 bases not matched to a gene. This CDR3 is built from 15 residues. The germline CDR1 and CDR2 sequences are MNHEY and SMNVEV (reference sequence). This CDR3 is CASSSGGPFYNEQFF. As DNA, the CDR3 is TGTGCCAGCAGTTCAGGGGGACCCTTCTACAATGAGCAGTTCTTC.

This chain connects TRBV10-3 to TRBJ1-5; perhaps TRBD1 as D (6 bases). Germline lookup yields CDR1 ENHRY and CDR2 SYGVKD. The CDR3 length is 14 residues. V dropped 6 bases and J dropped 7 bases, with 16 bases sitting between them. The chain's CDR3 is CAISRDKVFQPQHF. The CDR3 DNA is TGTGCCATCAGCCGGGACAAAGTGTTCCAGCCCCAGCATTTT.

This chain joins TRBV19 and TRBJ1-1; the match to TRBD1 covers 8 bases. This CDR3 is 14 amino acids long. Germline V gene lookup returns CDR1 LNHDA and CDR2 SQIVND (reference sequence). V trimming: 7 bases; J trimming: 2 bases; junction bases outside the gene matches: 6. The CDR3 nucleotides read TGTGCCAGTACCTGGGGACAGGTCAACACTGAAGCTTTCTTT. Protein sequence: CASTWGQVNTEAFF.

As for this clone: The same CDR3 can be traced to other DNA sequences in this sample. The CDR3 region has the DNA TGTGCCAGCAGTCTACCGTCGGTGGGGACAGATACGCAGTATTTT. Protein: CASSLPSVGTDTQYF. The chain has TRBV28 and TRBJ2-3; D unclear. CDR3 length: 15 residues. Germline CDR1 is MDHEN and CDR2 is SYDVKM. Trimming took off 5 bases at V and 3 bases at J, with 15 bases between the two ends.

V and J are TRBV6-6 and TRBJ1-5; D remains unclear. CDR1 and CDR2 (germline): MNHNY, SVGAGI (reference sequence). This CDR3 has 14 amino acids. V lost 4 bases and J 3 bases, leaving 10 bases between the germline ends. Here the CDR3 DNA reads TGTGCCAGCAGTTTAAACAGACTCAATCAGCCCCAGCATTTT. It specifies CASSLNRLNQPQHF.

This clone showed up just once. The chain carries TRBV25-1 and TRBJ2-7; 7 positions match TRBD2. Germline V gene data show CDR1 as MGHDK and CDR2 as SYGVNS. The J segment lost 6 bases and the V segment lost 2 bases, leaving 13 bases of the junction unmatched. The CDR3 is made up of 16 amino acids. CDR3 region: CASSERPSGHGSEQYF. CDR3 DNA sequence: TGTGCCAGCAGTGAAAGGCCTAGCGGTCACGGCAGCGAGCAGTACTTC.

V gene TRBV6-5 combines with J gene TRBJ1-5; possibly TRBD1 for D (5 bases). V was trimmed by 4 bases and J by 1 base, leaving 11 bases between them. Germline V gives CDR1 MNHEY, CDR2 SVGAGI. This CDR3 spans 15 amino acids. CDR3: CASSSRDGSNQPQHF. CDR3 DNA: TGTGCCAGCAGTTCCAGGGATGGAAGCAATCAGCCCCAGCATTTT.

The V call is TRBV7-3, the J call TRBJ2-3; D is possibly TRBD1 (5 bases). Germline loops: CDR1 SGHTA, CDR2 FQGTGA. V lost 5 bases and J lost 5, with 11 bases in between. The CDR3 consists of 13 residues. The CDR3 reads CASSLWTQDTQYF. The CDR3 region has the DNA TGTGCCAGCAGCCTATGGACACAAGATACGCAGTATTTT. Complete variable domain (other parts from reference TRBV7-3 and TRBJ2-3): GAGVSQTPSNKVTEKGKYVELRCDPISGHTALYWYRQSLGQGPEFLIYFQGTGAADDSGLPNDRFFAVRPEGSVSTLKIQRTERGDSAVYLCASSLWTQDTQYFGPGTRLTVL.

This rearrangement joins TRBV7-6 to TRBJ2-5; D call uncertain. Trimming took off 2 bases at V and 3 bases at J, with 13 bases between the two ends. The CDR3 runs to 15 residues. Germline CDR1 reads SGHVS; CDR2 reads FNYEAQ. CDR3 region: CASSLMASSEETQYF. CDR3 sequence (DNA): TGTGCCAGCAGCTTAATGGCGTCGTCGGAAGAGACCCAGTACTTC.

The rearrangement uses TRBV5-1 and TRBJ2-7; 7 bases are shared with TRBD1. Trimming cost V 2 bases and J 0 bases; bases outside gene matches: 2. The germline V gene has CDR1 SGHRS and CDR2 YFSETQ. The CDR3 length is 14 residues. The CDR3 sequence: CASSFAGGSYEQYF. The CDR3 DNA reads TGCGCCAGCAGCTTCGCAGGGGGCTCCTACGAGCAGTACTTC.

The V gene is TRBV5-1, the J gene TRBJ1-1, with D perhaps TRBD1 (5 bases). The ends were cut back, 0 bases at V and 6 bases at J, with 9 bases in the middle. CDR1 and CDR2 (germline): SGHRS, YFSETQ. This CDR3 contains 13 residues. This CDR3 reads CASSLARGSEAFF. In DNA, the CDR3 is TGCGCCAGCAGCTTGGCCCGGGGGTCTGAAGCTTTCTTT.

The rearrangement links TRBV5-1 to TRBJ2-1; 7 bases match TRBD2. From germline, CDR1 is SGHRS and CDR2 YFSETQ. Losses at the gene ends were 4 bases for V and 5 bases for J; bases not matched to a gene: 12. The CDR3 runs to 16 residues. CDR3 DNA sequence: TGCGCCAGCAGCCCCAGCCCAAGCGGGACCCACAATGAGCAGTTCTTC. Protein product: CASSPSPSGTHNEQFF.

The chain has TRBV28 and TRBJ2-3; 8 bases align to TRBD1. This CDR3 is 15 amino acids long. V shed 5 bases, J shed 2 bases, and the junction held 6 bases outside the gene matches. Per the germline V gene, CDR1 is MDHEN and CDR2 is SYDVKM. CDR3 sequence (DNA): TGTGCCAGCAGTCCGGGGACAGGCCTCACAGATACGCAGTATTTT. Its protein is CASSPGTGLTDTQYF.

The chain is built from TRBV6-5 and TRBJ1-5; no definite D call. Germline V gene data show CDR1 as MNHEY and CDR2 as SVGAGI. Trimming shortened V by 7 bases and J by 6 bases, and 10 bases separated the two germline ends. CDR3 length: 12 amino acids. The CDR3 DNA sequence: TGTGCCAGCACTAATTTGGGTCAGCCCCAGCATTTT. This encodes CASTNLGQPQHF.